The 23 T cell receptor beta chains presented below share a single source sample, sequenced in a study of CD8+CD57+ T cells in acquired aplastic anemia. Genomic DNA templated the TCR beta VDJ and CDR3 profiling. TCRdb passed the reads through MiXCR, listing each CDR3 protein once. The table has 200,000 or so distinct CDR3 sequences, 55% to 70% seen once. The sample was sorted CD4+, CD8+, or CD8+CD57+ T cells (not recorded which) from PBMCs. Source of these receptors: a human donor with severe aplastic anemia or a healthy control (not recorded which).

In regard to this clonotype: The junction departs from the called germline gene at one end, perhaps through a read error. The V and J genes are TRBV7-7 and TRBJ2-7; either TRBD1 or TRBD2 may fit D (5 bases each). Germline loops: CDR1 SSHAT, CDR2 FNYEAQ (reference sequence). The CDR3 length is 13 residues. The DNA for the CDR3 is TGTGCTAGCAGCTTAGTGTGGGGGAACGAGCAGTACTTC. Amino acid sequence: CASSLVWGNEQYF.

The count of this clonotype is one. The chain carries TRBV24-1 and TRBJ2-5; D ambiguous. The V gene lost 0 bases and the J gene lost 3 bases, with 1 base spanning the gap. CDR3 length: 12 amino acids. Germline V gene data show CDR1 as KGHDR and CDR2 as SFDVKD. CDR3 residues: CATSDLKETQYF. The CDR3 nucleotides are TGTGCCACCAGTGATTTGAAAGAGACCCAGTACTTC.

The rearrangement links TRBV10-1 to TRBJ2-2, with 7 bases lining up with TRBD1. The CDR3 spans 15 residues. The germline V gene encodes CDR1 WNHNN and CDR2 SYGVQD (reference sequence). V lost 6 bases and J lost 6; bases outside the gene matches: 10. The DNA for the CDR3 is TGCGCCAGCAGCTCGCAGCTTACAGGGGCCGGGGAGCTGTTTTTT. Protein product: CASSSQLTGAGELFF.

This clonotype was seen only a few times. This CDR3 is CASSRAPGQGNYGYTF. The CDR3 region has the DNA TGTGCCAGCTCGAGGGCGCCGGGGCAGGGGAACTATGGCTACACCTTC. This chain joins TRBV25-1 and TRBJ1-2; D might be TRBD1 (6 bases). Trimming removed 8 bases at V and 2 bases at J, with 21 bases between. The germline CDR1 and CDR2 sequences are MGHDK and SYGVNS. This CDR3 is 16 amino acids long.

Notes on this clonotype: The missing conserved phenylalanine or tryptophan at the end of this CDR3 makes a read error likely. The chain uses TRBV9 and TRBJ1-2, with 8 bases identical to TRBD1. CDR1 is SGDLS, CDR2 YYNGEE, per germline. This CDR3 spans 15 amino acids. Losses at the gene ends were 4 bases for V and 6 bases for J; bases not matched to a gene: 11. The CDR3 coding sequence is TGTGCCAGCAGCCCCCGGACAGGGCCGGACCATGGCTACACCTCC. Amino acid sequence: CASSPRTGPDHGYTS.

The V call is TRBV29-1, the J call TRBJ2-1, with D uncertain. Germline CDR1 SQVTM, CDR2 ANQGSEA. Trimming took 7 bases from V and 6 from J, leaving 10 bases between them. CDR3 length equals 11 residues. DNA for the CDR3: TGCAGCGGGGAAGGCGTCAATGAGCAGTTCTTC. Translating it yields CSGEGVNEQFF.

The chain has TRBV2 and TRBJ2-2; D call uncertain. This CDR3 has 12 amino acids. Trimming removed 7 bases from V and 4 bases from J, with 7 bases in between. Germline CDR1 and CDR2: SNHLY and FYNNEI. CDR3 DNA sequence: TGTGCCAGCAAGATAGGCACCGGGGAGCTGTTTTTT. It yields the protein CASKIGTGELFF.

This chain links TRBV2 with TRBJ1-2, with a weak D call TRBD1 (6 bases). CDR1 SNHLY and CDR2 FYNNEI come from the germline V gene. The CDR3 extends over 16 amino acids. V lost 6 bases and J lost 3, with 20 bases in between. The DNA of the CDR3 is TGTGCCAGCAGCCAATGGGGCCAGGGGCGAGACTATGGCTACACCTTC. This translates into CASSQWGQGRDYGYTF.

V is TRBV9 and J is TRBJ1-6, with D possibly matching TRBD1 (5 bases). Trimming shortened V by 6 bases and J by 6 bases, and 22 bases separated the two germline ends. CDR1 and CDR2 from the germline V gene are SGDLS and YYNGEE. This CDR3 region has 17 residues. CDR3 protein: CASTVSTHGDVNSPLHF. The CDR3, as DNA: TGTGCCAGCACCGTCTCTACCCACGGGGACGTTAATTCACCCCTCCACTTT.

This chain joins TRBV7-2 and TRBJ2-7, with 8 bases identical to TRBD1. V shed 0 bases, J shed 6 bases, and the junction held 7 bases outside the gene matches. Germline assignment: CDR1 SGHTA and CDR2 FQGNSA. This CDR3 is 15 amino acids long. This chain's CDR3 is CASSLALSGTGEQYF. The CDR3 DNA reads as TGTGCCAGCAGCTTAGCTCTGTCCGGGACAGGCGAGCAGTACTTC.

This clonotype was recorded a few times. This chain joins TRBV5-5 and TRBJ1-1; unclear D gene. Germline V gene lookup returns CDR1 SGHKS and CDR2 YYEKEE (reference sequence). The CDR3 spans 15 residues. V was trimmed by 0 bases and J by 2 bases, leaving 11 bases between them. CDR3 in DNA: TGTGCCAGCAGCTTGGCCATAGGTATTAACACTGAAGCTTTCTTT. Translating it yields CASSLAIGINTEAFF.

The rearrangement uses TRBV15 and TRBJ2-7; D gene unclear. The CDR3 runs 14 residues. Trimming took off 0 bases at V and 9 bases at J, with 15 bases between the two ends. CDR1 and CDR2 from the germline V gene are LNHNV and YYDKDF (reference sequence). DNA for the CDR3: TGTGCCACCAGCAGAGATTTAGGGCAGGACGGGCAGTACTTC. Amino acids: CATSRDLGQDGQYF. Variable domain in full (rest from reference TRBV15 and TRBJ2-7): DAMVIQNPRYQVTQFGKPVTLSCSQTLNHNVMYWYQQKSSQAPKLLFHYYDKDFNNEADTPDNFQSRRPNTSFCFLDIRSPGLGDTAMYLCATSRDLGQDGQYFGPGTRLTVT.

The CDR3 sequence: CASRSDPSSYEQYF. For the CDR3, the DNA is TGCGCCAGCAGGAGTGATCCGAGCTCCTACGAGCAGTACTTC. The chain links TRBV10-2 to TRBJ2-7; unclear D gene. Germline CDR1 is WSHSY and CDR2 is SAAADI. This CDR3 region has 14 residues. Trimming shortened V by 6 bases and J by 0 bases, and 12 bases separated the two germline ends.

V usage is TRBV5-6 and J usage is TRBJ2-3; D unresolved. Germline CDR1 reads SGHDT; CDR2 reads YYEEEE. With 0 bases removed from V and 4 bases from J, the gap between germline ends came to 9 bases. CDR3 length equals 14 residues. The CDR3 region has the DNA TGTGCCAGCAGCTTGGCGCAGCTCCCAGATACGCAGTATTTT. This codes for CASSLAQLPDTQYF.

CDR3 sequence (DNA): TGTGCCAGCAGTTCGGGACAGGGCCCTAGCAATCAGCCCCAGCATTTT. It is translated as CASSSGQGPSNQPQHF. The chain is built from TRBV25-1 and TRBJ1-5, with 9 nucleotides matching TRBD1. J was trimmed by 0 bases and V by 5 bases; bases with no gene match: 5. Germline lookup yields CDR1 MGHDK and CDR2 SYGVNS. The CDR3 consists of 16 residues. The full variable domain, in which reference TRBV25-1 and TRBJ1-5 provide the parts outside the CDR3, is EADIYQTPRYLVIGTGKKITLECSQTMGHDKMYWYQQDPGMELHLIHYSYGVNSTEKGDLSSESTVSRIRTEHFPLTLESARPSHTSQYLCASSSGQGPSNQPQHFGDGTRLSIL.

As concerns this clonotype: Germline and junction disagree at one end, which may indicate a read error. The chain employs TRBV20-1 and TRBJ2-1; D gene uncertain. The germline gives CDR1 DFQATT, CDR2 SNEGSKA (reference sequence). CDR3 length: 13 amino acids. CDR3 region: CSARDWGYNEQLF. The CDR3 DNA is TGCAGTGCTAGAGATTGGGGATACAATGAACAGCTCTTC.

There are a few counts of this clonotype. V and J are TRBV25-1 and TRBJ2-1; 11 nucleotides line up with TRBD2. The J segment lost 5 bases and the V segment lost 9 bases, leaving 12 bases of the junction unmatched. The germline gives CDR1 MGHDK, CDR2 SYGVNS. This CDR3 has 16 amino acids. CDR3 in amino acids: CASNGGGTSGHNEQFF. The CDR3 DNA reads TGTGCCAGTAACGGGGGAGGGACTAGCGGACACAATGAGCAGTTCTTC.

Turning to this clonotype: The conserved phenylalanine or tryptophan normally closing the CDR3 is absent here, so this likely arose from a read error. CDR3 amino acids: CSVYGQGAYGQYL. The CDR3, as DNA: TGCAGCGTTTACGGACAGGGGGCCTACGGGCAGTACCTC. This chain connects TRBV29-1 to TRBJ2-7; 11 nucleotides match TRBD1. The CDR3 runs to 13 residues. Per the germline V gene, CDR1 is SQVTM and CDR2 is ANQGSEA.

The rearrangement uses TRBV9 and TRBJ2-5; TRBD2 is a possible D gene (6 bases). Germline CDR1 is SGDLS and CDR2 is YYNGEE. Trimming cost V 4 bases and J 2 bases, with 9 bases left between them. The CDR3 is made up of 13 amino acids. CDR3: CASSPRGQETQYF. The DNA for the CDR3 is TGTGCCAGCAGCCCCCGGGGGCAAGAGACCCAGTACTTC.

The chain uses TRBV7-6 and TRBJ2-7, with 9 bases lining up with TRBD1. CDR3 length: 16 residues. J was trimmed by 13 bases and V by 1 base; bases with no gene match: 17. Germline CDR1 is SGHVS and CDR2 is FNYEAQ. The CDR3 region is CASSLVSGSGQGNYYF. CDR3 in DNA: TGTGCCAGCAGCTTAGTGTCGGGGTCGGGACAGGGTAATTATTACTTC.

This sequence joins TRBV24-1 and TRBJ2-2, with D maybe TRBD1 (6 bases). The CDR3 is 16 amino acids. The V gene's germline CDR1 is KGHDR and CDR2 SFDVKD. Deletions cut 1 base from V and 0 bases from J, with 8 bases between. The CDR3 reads CATSDFTGTNTGELFF. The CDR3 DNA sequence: TGTGCCACCAGTGATTTCACAGGGACGAACACCGGGGAGCTGTTTTTT.

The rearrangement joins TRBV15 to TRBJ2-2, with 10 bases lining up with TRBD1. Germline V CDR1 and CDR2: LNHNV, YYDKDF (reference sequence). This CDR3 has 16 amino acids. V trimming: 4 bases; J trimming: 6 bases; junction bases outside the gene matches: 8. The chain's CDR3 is CATSTPRGQGSGELFF. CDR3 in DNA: TGTGCCACCAGCACCCCGCGGGGACAGGGGTCCGGGGAGCTGTTTTTT.

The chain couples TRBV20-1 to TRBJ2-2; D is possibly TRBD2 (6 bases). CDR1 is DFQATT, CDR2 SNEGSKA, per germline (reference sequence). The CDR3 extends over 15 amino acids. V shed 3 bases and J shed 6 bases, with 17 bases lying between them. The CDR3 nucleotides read TGCAGTGCTAGGCCTGGACTACGTTTTGCCGGGGAGCTGTTTTTT. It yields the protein CSARPGLRFAGELFF.